Presented here are 10 T cell receptor beta chains from one specimen sequenced in a study of identical twins. Via MiXCR, TCRdb re-called the 5' RACE reads, giving one row per CDR3 protein. The sample consists of a few hundred thousand distinct CDR3 sequences, roughly 15% of them appearing once. These same data were also listed under a study on yellow fever vaccine responses in identical twins.

Sequencing was done on a sample of CD4+ T cells sorted from blood. The receptors shown here come from a woman between 18 and 30 years old in good health.

The sample holds a few counts of this clonotype. The genes are TRBV24-1 and TRBJ2-2, with D maybe TRBD1 (5 bases). CDR3 size: 17 residues. With 3 bases removed from V and 1 base from J, the gap between germline ends came to 14 bases. Per the germline V gene, CDR1 is KGHDR and CDR2 is SFDVKD. The CDR3 reads CATSDLFAGKNTGELFF. In nucleotides, the CDR3 is TGTGCCACCAGTGATCTCTTCGCAGGGAAGAACACCGGGGAGCTGTTTTTT.

This chain joins TRBV2 and TRBJ1-6; D is undetermined. The CDR3 covers 15 residues. The V gene lost 6 bases and the J gene lost 7 bases, with 16 bases spanning the gap. Germline lookup yields CDR1 SNHLY and CDR2 FYNNEI. CDR3 sequence reads: CASSGVGLGNSPLHF. CDR3 nucleotides: TGTGCCAGCAGCGGAGTTGGGTTGGGAAATTCACCCCTCCACTTT. Variable domain in full (rest from reference TRBV2 and TRBJ1-6): EPEVTQTPSHQVTQMGQEVILRCVPISNHLYFYWYRQILGQKVEFLVSFYNNEISEKSEIFDDQFSVERPDGSNFTLKIRSTKLEDSAMYFCASSGVGLGNSPLHFGNGTRLTVT.

This clonotype was seen a few times. The chain couples TRBV5-1 to TRBJ1-2; D not certain. CDR3 length equals 14 residues. Germline V gene sequence: CDR1 SGHRS, CDR2 YFSETQ. Trimming removed 6 bases from V and 3 bases from J, with 15 bases in between. CDR3 DNA sequence: TGCGCCAGCACCCCCGGAGGAGGTTACTATGGCTACACCTTC. Protein product: CASTPGGGYYGYTF.

The chain combines TRBV20-1 with TRBJ2-3, with D possibly matching TRBD1 (6 bases). There are 13 residues in the CDR3. Trimming took 5 bases from V and 4 from J, leaving 13 bases between them. CDR1 is DFQATT and CDR2 is SNEGSKA in the germline V gene (reference sequence). CDR3 in DNA: TGCAGTGCTGCACAGGGTAGTCCAGATACGCAGTATTTT. The encoded protein is CSAAQGSPDTQYF.

This clonotype was detected many times. V is TRBV20-1 and J is TRBJ1-1; tentative D call: TRBD1 (5 bases). Per germline, CDR1 DFQATT and CDR2 SNEGSKA (reference sequence). V shed 5 bases and J shed 0 bases, with 16 bases lying between them. The CDR3 is made up of 15 amino acids. CDR3 nucleotides: TGCAGTGCTTGGGCCCCGGGACGGCTGAACACTGAAGCTTTCTTT. It is translated as CSAWAPGRLNTEAFF.

Concerning this clonotype: One base away lies a much larger clone, so this may be a sequencing read error. The chain joins TRBV29-1 to TRBJ2-3, with a weak D call TRBD2 (5 bases). Trimming took 4 bases from V and 0 from J, leaving 14 bases between them. Germline loops: CDR1 SQVTM, CDR2 ANQGSEA. The CDR3 has 15 residues. CDR3 sequence: CSVVGRGLSTDTQYF. The CDR3 bases are TGCAGCGTTGTTGGGAGAGGTCTGAGCACAGATACGCAGTATTTT.

The rearrangement joins TRBV5-6 to TRBJ2-6, with unresolved D. The germline V and J ends were trimmed by 2 bases and 1 base, with 22 bases remaining between them. The length of the CDR3 is 20 residues. CDR1 and CDR2 from the germline V gene are SGHDT and YYEEEE. This CDR3 reads CASSFAFPEQMYSGANVLTF. In nucleotides, the CDR3 is TGTGCCAGCAGCTTCGCCTTCCCTGAACAGATGTATTCTGGGGCCAACGTCCTGACTTTC.

This clonotype occurred a few times. The chain is built from TRBV6-1 and TRBJ2-7, with TRBD1 matching over 9 bases. Per germline, CDR1 MNHNS and CDR2 SASEGT. Trimming removed 4 bases from V and 3 bases from J; junction bases left unmatched: 7. The CDR3 spans 15 residues. The CDR3 here is CASSAGTGNGYEQYV. For the CDR3, the DNA is TGTGCCAGCAGTGCCGGGACAGGGAATGGCTACGAGCAGTACGTC.

This clonotype was counted a few times. This chain connects TRBV3-1 to TRBJ2-1; D may be TRBD2 (5 bases). Germline loops: CDR1 LGHDT, CDR2 YNNKEL (reference sequence). V shed 5 bases and J shed 15 bases, with 17 bases lying between them. The CDR3 covers 12 residues. CDR3 DNA sequence: TGTGCCAGCAGCTCCCGGACTGGCGGGTCGTTCTTC. It translates to CASSSRTGGSFF.

This clonotype was counted a few times. V is TRBV11-2 and J is TRBJ2-6; TRBD1 matches at 7 bases. V was clipped by 5 bases and J by 0 bases; unmatched bases: 7. The CDR3 is 17 residues long. Germline V gene data show CDR1 as SGHAT and CDR2 as FQNNGV. Written as DNA, the CDR3 is TGTGCCAGCAGCGAGAGACAGGGCCTCTCTGGGGCCAACGTCCTGACTTTC. It codes for CASSERQGLSGANVLTF. Full variable domain (missing parts from reference TRBV11-2 and TRBJ2-6): EAGVAQSPRYKIIEKRQSVAFWCNPISGHATLYWYQQILGQGPKLLIQFQNNGVVDDSQLPKDRFSAERLKGVDSTLKIQPAKLEDSAVYLCASSERQGLSGANVLTFGAGSRLTVL.